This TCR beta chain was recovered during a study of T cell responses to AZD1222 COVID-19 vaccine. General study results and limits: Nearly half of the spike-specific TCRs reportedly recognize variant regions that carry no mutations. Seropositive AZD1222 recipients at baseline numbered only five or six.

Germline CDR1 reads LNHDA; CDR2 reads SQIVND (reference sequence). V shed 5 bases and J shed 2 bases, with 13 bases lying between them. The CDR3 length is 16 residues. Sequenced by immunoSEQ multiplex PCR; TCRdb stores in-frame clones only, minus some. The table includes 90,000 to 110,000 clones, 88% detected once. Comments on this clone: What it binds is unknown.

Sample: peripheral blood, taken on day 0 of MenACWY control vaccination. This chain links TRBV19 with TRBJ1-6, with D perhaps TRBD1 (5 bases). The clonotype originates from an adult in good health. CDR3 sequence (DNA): TGTGCCAGTAGTCTCGCTTCACAGGCCTATAATTCACCCCTCCACTTT. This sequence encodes CASSLASQAYNSPLHF.